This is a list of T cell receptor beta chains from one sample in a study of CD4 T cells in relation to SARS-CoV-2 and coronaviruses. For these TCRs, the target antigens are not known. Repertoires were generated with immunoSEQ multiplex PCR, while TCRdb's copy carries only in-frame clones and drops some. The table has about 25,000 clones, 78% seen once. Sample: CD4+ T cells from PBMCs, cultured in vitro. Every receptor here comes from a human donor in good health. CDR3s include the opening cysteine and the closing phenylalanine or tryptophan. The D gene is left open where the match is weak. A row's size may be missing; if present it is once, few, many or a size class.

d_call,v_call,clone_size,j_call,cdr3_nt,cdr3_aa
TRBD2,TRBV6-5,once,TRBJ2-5,TGTGCCAGCAGAAAGCGGGAGCCAGAGACCCAGTACTTC,CASRKREPETQYF
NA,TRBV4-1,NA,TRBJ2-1,TGCGCCAGCAGCCATGCCGACCTGGATGAGCAGTTCTTC,CASSHADLDEQFF
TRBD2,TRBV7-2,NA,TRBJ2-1,TGTGCCAGCACCCCGGGGGGGGGCAATGAGCAGTTCTTC,CASTPGGGNEQFF
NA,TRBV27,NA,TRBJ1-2,TGTGCCAGCAGTTTATCTAGGACGGACTATGGCTACACCTTC,CASSLSRTDYGYTF
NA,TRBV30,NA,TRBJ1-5,TGTGCCTGGTCCCCAAGTGGGGGGCAGCCCCAGCATTTT,CAWSPSGGQPQHF
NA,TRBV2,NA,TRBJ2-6,TGTGCCAGCAAAAGCTCTGGGGCCAACGTCCTGACTTTC,CASKSSGANVLTF
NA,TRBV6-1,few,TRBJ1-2,TGTGCCAGCAGTGAAGTTGGGGATTATGGCTACACCTTC,CASSEVGDYGYTF
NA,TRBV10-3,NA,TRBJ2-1,TGTGCCATCAGCTCTTTCCTCTTGGCGGGACACAATGAGCAGTTCTTC,CAISSFLLAGHNEQFF
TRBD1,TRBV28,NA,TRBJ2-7,TGTGCCAGCACACAGGGGTACGAGCAGTACTTC,CASTQGYEQYF
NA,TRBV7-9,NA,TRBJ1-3,TGTGCCAGCAGCCCCGAGAGGCTTACTGGAAACACCATATATTTT,CASSPERLTGNTIYF
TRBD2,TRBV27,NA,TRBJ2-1,TGTGCCAGCAGTCTGCGACTAGCGGGAGCCCATGAGCAGTTCTTC,CASSLRLAGAHEQFF
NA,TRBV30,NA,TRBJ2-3,TGTGCCTGGAGTGCTGGGGACATCCTTAGGTCAGATACGCAGTATTTT,CAWSAGDILRSDTQYF
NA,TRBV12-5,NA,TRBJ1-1,TGTGCTAGTGGTTTGGGGGGGAACACTGAAGCTTTCTTT,CASGLGGNTEAFF
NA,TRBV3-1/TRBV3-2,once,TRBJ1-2,TGTGCCAGCAGCCAAGAACAATGGGGCTACACCTTC,CASSQEQWGYTF
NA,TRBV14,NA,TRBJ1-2,TGTGCCAGCAGCCAGAGGTTATATGGCTACACCTTC,CASSQRLYGYTF